This T cell receptor beta chain emerged from a study of cytomegalovirus exposure and HLA in healthy donors. PCR involved 60 Vbeta and 13 Jbeta primers. The repertoire was sequenced with immunoSEQ multiplex PCR; TCRdb's copy has only in-frame clones and lacks some. Of fewer than 200,000 clones in the sample, roughly 87% were seen once. The study sampled nominally healthy donors, though unrecorded immune exposures were likely. The germline CDR1 and CDR2 sequences are SGHAT and FQNNGV. This CDR3 has 15 amino acids. With V trimmed by 5 bases and J by 5 bases, 8 bases remained unmatched. J is TRBJ2-5 and V is TRBV11-2; TRBD2 aligns across 10 bases. The receptor's source is a woman between 45 and 65 years old in good health and CMV-seronegative. The sequenced sample consisted of PBMCs. The DNA of the CDR3 is TGTGCCAGCAGCCTCAGCGGGAGGGCCACGGAGACCCAGTACTTC. It is translated as CASSLSGRATETQYF.